Listed below are T cell receptor beta chains from one sample, sequenced in a study of OX40 agonist ivuxolimab in advanced cancers. The assay was immunoSEQ multiplex PCR, and TCRdb's table has in-frame clones only and misses some. The table includes roughly 53,000 clones, 80% to 85% detected once. The sequenced sample was CD4+ or CD8+ T cells sorted from blood, obtained in a trial of the OX40 agonist ivuxolimab. These receptors were taken from an adult with an advanced solid tumor such as melanoma, head and neck, liver or kidney cancer. Each CDR3 is given with its conserved first and last residue. D genes are given only for firm matches. Expanded clones get a size class; other rows say once, few or many, or leave the size out.

d_gene: -
v_gene: TRBV19
abundance: -
j_gene: TRBJ1-1
len: 15
CDR3aa: CAGSIKAAGFFEAFF
CDR3nt: TGTGCCGGTAGTATTAAAGCGGCAGGCTTTTTTGAAGCTTTCTTT

d_gene: TRBD1
v_gene: TRBV7-9
abundance: -
j_gene: TRBJ2-7
len: 14
CDR3aa: CASSPGQEAYEQYF
CDR3nt: TGTGCCAGCAGCCCCGGACAGGAGGCCTACGAGCAGTACTTC

d_gene: TRBD2
v_gene: TRBV5-1
abundance: -
j_gene: TRBJ2-3
len: 17
CDR3aa: CASSLGTSGGAMDTQYF
CDR3nt: TGCGCCAGCAGCTTGGGGACTAGCGGGGGGGCCATGGATACGCAGTATTTT

d_gene: -
v_gene: TRBV11-1
abundance: -
j_gene: TRBJ2-7
len: 14
CDR3aa: CASSLTLGGYEQYF
CDR3nt: TGTGCCAGCAGCTTGACTCTTGGGGGTTACGAGCAGTACTTC

d_gene: -
v_gene: TRBV7-2
abundance: -
j_gene: TRBJ2-7
len: 12
CDR3aa: CASSLVGYEQYF
CDR3nt: TGTGCCAGCAGCCTCGTCGGGTACGAGCAGTACTTC

d_gene: -
v_gene: TRBV2
abundance: -
j_gene: TRBJ2-4
len: 16
CDR3aa: CASSESGTLAKNIQYF
CDR3nt: TGTGCCAGCAGTGAATCGGGTACTCTAGCCAAAAACATTCAGTACTTC

d_gene: -
v_gene: TRBV9
abundance: -
j_gene: TRBJ1-6
len: 15
CDR3aa: CASSVAGTENSPLHF
CDR3nt: TGTGCCAGCAGCGTAGCTGGGACGGAGAATTCACCCCTCCACTTT

d_gene: TRBD2
v_gene: TRBV2
abundance: -
j_gene: TRBJ2-2
len: 17
CDR3aa: CASRAALAGGFTGELFF
CDR3nt: TGTGCCAGCAGGGCCGCCCTGGCGGGGGGGTTTACCGGGGAGCTGTTTTTT

d_gene: TRBD1
v_gene: TRBV6-6
abundance: few
j_gene: TRBJ1-3
len: 16
CDR3aa: CATQGRDRGSGNTIYF
CDR3nt: TGTGCGACCCAAGGCCGGGACAGGGGGTCTGGAAACACCATATATTTT

d_gene: TRBD1
v_gene: TRBV30
abundance: -
j_gene: TRBJ2-1
len: 15
CDR3aa: CAWSRRTGMGVEQFF
CDR3nt: TGTGCCTGGAGTAGACGGACAGGGATGGGGGTTGAGCAGTTCTTC

d_gene: TRBD1
v_gene: TRBV6-5
abundance: -
j_gene: TRBJ1-4
len: 13
CDR3aa: CASARDREGKLFF
CDR3nt: TGTGCCAGCGCGAGGGACAGGGAAGGAAAACTGTTTTTT

d_gene: -
v_gene: TRBV5-1
abundance: -
j_gene: TRBJ1-2
len: 13
CDR3aa: CASSPRDLYGYTF
CDR3nt: TGCGCCAGCAGCCCTAGGGACCTCTATGGCTACACCTTC

d_gene: -
v_gene: TRBV21-1
abundance: -
j_gene: TRBJ2-3
len: 14
CDR3aa: CASDLQARVGTQYF
CDR3nt: TGTGCCAGCGACCTCCAGGCCAGGGTGGGTACGCAGTATTTT

d_gene: -
v_gene: TRBV19
abundance: -
j_gene: TRBJ1-5
len: 13
CDR3aa: CASSMGGEQPQHF
CDR3nt: TGTGCCAGTAGTATGGGGGGTGAACAGCCCCAGCATTTT

d_gene: -
v_gene: TRBV6-5
abundance: -
j_gene: TRBJ2-2
len: 15
CDR3aa: CASSSTYREFGELFF
CDR3nt: TGTGCCAGCAGTTCAACGTACAGGGAGTTCGGGGAGCTGTTTTTT

d_gene: -
v_gene: TRBV7-2
abundance: -
j_gene: TRBJ2-1
len: 14
CDR3aa: CASQGGFSYNEQFF
CDR3nt: TGTGCCAGCCAAGGGGGGTTCTCCTACAATGAGCAGTTCTTC